This TCR beta chain was captured in a study of blood T cell repertoires in COVID-19. Using immunoSEQ multiplex PCR, the repertoire was profiled, and TCRdb retains in-frame clones only, with some absent. Of some 200,000 clones in the sample, around 90% were seen once. Trimming stripped 5 bases from V and 0 bases from J, with 7 bases between. The CDR3 spans 13 residues. The germline gives CDR1 SGHTA, CDR2 FQGTGA. The receptor's source is a woman between 18 and 29 years old who had recovered from COVID-19. Sequencing used PBMCs or T cells enriched from blood (not recorded which). The rearrangement uses TRBV7-3 and TRBJ1-1, with D unresolved. For the CDR3, the DNA is TGTGCCAGCAGCACACAGATGAACACTGAAGCTTTCTTT. It specifies CASSTQMNTEAFF.